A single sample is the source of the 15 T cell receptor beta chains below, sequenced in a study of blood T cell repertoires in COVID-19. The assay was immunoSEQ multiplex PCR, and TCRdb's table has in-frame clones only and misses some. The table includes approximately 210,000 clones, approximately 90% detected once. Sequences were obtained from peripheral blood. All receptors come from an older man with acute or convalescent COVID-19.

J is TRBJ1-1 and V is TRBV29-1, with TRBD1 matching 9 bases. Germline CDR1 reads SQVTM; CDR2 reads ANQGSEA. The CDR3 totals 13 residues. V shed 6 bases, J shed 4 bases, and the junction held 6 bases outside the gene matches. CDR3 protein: CSVEGQGGTEAFF. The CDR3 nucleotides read TGCAGCGTCGAGGGACAGGGAGGCACTGAAGCTTTCTTT.

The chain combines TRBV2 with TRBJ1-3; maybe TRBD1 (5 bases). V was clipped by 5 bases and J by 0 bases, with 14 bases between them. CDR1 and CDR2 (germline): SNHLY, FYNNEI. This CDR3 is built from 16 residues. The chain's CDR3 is CASSKQASSSGNTIYF. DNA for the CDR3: TGTGCCAGCAGTAAACAGGCCTCGAGCTCTGGAAACACCATATATTTT.

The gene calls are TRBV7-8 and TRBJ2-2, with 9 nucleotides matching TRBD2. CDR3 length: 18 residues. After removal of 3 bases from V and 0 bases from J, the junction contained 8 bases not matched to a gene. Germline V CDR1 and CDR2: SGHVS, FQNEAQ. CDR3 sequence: CASSFGGGGKTNTGELFF. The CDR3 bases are TGTGCCAGCAGCTTCGGCGGGGGGGGAAAGACGAACACCGGGGAGCTGTTTTTT.

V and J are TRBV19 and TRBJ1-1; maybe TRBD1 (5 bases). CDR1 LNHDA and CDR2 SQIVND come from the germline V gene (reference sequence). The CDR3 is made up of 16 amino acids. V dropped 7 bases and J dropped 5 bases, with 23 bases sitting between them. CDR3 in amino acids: CASIPLGGQGRTEAFF. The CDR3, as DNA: TGTGCCAGTATCCCCCTTGGAGGGCAGGGTAGGACTGAAGCTTTCTTT.

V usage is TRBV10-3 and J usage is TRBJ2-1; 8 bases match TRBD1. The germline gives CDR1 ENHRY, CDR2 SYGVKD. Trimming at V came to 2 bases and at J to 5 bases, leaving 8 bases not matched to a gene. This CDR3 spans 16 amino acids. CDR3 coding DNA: TGTGCCATCAGTGAGACAGGGGGTAATGTCCACAATGAGCAGTTCTTC. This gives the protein CAISETGGNVHNEQFF.

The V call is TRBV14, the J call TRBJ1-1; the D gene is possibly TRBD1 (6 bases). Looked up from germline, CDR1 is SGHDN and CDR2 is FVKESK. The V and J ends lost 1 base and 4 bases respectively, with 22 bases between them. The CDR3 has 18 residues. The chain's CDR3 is CASSQALLAGGHGTEAFF. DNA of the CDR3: TGTGCCAGCAGCCAAGCGCTACTTGCGGGGGGGCACGGCACTGAAGCTTTCTTT.

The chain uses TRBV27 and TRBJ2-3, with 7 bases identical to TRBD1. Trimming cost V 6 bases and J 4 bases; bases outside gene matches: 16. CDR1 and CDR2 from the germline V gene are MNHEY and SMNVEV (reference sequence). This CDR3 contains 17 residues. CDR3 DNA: TGTGCCAGCAGGCCCCACCCATACAGGGGACCCGCAGATACGCAGTATTTT. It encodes CASRPHPYRGPADTQYF.

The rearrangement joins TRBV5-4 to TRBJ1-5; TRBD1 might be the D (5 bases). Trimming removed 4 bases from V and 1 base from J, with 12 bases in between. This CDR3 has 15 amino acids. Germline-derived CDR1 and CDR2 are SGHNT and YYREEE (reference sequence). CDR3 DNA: TGTGCCAGCAGCGTTGATCGGGGGAGCAATCAGCCCCAGCATTTT. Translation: CASSVDRGSNQPQHF.

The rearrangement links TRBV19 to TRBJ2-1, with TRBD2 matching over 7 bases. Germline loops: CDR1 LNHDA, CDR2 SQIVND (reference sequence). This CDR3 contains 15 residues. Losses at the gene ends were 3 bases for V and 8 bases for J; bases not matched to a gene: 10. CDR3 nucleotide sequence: TGTGCCAGTAGTATCACAACGGGAGGCGGCTATGAGCAGTTCTTC. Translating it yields CASSITTGGGYEQFF.

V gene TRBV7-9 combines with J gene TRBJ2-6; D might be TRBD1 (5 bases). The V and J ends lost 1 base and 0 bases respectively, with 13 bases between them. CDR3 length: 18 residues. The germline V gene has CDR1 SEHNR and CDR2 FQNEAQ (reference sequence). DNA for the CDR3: TGTGCCAGCAGCTTAGGCGGCAGGGATTACTCTGGGGCCAACGTCCTGACTTTC. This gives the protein CASSLGGRDYSGANVLTF.

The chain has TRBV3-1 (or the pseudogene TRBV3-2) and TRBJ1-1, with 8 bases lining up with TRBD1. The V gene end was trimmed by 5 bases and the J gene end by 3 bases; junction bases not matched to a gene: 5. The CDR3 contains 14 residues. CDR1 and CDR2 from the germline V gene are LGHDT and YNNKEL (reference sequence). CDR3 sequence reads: CASSSQGADTEAFF. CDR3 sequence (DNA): TGTGCCAGCAGCTCTCAGGGGGCGGACACTGAAGCTTTCTTT.

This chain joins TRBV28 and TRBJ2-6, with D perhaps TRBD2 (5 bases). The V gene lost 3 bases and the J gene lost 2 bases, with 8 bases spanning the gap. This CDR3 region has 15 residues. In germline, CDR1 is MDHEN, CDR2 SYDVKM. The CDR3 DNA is TGTGCCAGCAGTTTCGAGGGTGCTGGGGCCAACGTCCTGACTTTC. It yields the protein CASSFEGAGANVLTF.

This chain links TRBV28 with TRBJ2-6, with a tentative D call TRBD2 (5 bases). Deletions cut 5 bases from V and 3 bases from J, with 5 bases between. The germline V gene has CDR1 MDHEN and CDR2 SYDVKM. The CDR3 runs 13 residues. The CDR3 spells CASSEGGANVLTF. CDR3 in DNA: TGTGCCAGCAGTGAGGGTGGGGCCAACGTCCTGACTTTC.

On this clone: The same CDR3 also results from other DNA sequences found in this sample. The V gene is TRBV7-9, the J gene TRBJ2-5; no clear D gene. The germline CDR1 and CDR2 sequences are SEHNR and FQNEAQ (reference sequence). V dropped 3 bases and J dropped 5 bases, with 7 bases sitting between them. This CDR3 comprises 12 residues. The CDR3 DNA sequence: TGTGCCAGCAGCTTCCCTCCGGAGACCCAGTACTTC. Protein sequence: CASSFPPETQYF.

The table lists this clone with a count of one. The CDR3 sequence: CASTPLGGRVEKLFF. In DNA form, the CDR3 reads TGTGCCAGTACCCCCCTGGGGGGGAGGGTAGAAAAACTGTTTTTT. V usage is TRBV19 and J usage is TRBJ1-4; D may be TRBD1 (5 bases). Germline V gene lookup returns CDR1 LNHDA and CDR2 SQIVND (reference sequence). The CDR3 runs to 15 residues. V shed 7 bases and J shed 8 bases, with 20 bases lying between them.